Listed below are T cell receptor beta chains from one sample, sequenced in a study of cytotoxic CD8 clonotypes in ibrutinib-treated CLL. Measured with immunoSEQ multiplex PCR; TCRdb has only the in-frame clones, and not every one. The data show hundreds of thousands of clones, with under 75% seen just once and less than 20% held by the top ten. Sequenced here: PBMCs, sampled after 24 months of ibrutinib treatment. The source of these receptors is a human donor with chronic lymphocytic leukemia. The CDR3 runs from the conserved cysteine through the conserved F or W. The order of the fields is clone size, J gene, D gene, V gene, CDR3 DNA, CDR3 protein. D genes are given only for firm matches. Only part of the rows carry a size: once, few, many, or a class if the clone is expanded.

-,TRBJ2-1,-,TRBV5-1,TGCGCCAGCAGCTTGGATGTGCGGCAGTTCTTC,CASSLDVRQFF
few,TRBJ1-1,-,TRBV6-1,TGTGCCAGCAGGCAGGGGTACACTGAAGCTTTCTTT,CASRQGYTEAFF
-,TRBJ1-1,-,TRBV5-8,TGTGCCAGCAGCTTGTCGCCAGCGAACACTGAAGCTTTCTTT,CASSLSPANTEAFF
-,TRBJ2-3,-,TRBV6-5,TGTGCCAGCAGCTGGGAGGGACAGGCCACAGATACGCAGTATTTT,CASSWEGQATDTQYF
-,TRBJ1-1,TRBD1,TRBV27,TGTGCTAGCGGACAGGGGAGAAAAGCTTTCTTT,CASGQGRKAFF
-,TRBJ2-3,-,TRBV11-3,TGTGCCAGCAGCGGCAGTAGGGGGAAGACAGATACGCAGTATTTT,CASSGSRGKTDTQYF
-,TRBJ1-5,-,TRBV28,TGTGCCAGCAGTTTACCCCAGACAGTAAGTCAGCCCCAGCATTTT,CASSLPQTVSQPQHF
-,TRBJ2-2,-,TRBV5-1,TGCGCCAGCAGCTTGATTTCTGGGGAGCTGTTTTTT,CASSLISGELFF
few,TRBJ1-2,TRBD1,TRBV13,TGTGCCAGCAGCATAAGACAGGGGAAGAGTGGCTACACCTTC,CASSIRQGKSGYTF
once,TRBJ2-1,-,TRBV2,TGTGCCAGCAGTGTACTCAATGAGCAGTTCTTC,CASSVLNEQFF
-,TRBJ2-3,-,TRBV18,TGTGCCAGCTCACCACCATCTGAAACAGATACGCAGTATTTT,CASSPPSETDTQYF
few,TRBJ1-2,-,TRBV6-4,TGTGCCAGCAGCCAAGGGGGGGACTCGGTCTATGGCTACACCTTC,CASSQGGDSVYGYTF
-,TRBJ2-7,-,TRBV6-5,TGTGCCAGCAGTCCTAAGGGCTACGAGCAGTACTTC,CASSPKGYEQYF
-,TRBJ2-7,TRBD1,TRBV27,TGTGCCAGCAGACAGGGGGACGAGCAGTACTTC,CASRQGDEQYF
-,TRBJ1-5,TRBD1,TRBV27,TGTGCCAGCAGTACGCTCGGGACAGGGCAATCGAACAATCAGCCCCAGCATTTT,CASSTLGTGQSNNQPQHF
-,TRBJ2-7,-,TRBV4-1,TGCGCCAGCAGCCAAGAGGGGGTGGGTTCCTACGAGCAGTACTTC,CASSQEGVGSYEQYF
-,TRBJ2-7,-,TRBV11-2,TGTGCCAGCAGCCCCTCCCAGTACGAGCAGTACTTC,CASSPSQYEQYF
-,TRBJ2-7,-,TRBV5-8,TGTGCCAGCAGCGCCGTTACCGAGCAGTACTTC,CASSAVTEQYF
few,TRBJ2-7,-,TRBV6-6,TGTGCCAGCAGTCCTCAGACAGGTTCCTACGAGCAGTACTTC,CASSPQTGSYEQYF
-,TRBJ1-5,-,TRBV21-1,TGTGCCAGCAGCAATTGGGGAGGGCAGGGGGCCGCATATAGCAATCAGCCCCAGCATTTT,CASSNWGGQGAAYSNQPQHF
few,TRBJ1-1,-,TRBV6-5,TGTGCCAGCAGTTACGGGCTTTTAATGAACACTGAAGCTTTCTTT,CASSYGLLMNTEAFF
few,TRBJ2-4,TRBD1,TRBV11-3,TGTGCCAGCAGCTCGGGACAGGGGGTGAACATTCAGTACTTC,CASSSGQGVNIQYF
-,TRBJ2-7,TRBD2,TRBV9,TGTGCCAGCAGCGTAGACCCCGGGACTAGCTACGAGCAGTACTTC,CASSVDPGTSYEQYF
-,TRBJ1-4,TRBD1,TRBV20-1,TGCAGTGCTAGGAACCGGGACAGAGGGTTTTTT,CSARNRDRGFF
-,TRBJ2-7,-,TRBV5-4,TGTGCCAGCGGGGGCCGGCAGGAAAGGCAGCAGTACTTC,CASGGRQERQQYF
-,TRBJ2-4,-,TRBV9,TGTGCCAGCAGCGTTGAGCTAGTCCGGGACATTCAGTACTTC,CASSVELVRDIQYF
-,TRBJ2-7,-,TRBV30,TGTGCCTGGAGTGTAAGGAGGTACGAGCAGTACTTC,CAWSVRRYEQYF
-,TRBJ2-1,TRBD2,TRBV9,TGTGCCAGCAGCGTAGTCGGGTCGGGAGGGCCGTGGGAGCAGTTCTTC,CASSVVGSGGPWEQFF
-,TRBJ2-7,-,TRBV25-1,TGTGCCAGCAGTGAAAAGGTCGGGGGTCACTACGAGCAGTACTTC,CASSEKVGGHYEQYF
-,TRBJ2-3,-,TRBV27,TGTGCCAGCAGTAAGGGGAGCCGGGCCACAGATACGCAGTATTTT,CASSKGSRATDTQYF
-,TRBJ2-3,-,TRBV19,TGTGCCAGTAGCATACGTTACACAGATACGCAGTATTTT,CASSIRYTDTQYF
-,TRBJ1-1,-,TRBV19,TGTGCCAGTAGTTTAGCTGGGGGGGGGCTCGGCACTGAAGCTTTCTTT,CASSLAGGGLGTEAFF
once,TRBJ1-5,-,TRBV6-1,TGTGCCAGCAGTGACGAGGGGTTTAGGCAGCCCCAGCATTTT,CASSDEGFRQPQHF
-,TRBJ1-1,-,TRBV7-2,TGTGCCAGCAGCTTAAGTCCAGTTGCTTTCTTT,CASSLSPVAFF
-,TRBJ2-7,-,TRBV6-6,TGTGCCAGCAGTGACTCGGGACGGAACTCCTACGAGCAGTACTTC,CASSDSGRNSYEQYF
few,TRBJ1-1,-,TRBV11-2,TGTGCCAGCAGCTTAATTCTCGGGCAGGGTGATAAGAACACTGAAGCTTTCTTT,CASSLILGQGDKNTEAFF
-,TRBJ1-1,-,TRBV6-5,TGTGCCAGCAGTTACTCGAAAGGGTTGAACACTGAAGCTTTCTTT,CASSYSKGLNTEAFF
-,TRBJ2-7,TRBD2,TRBV18,TGTGCCAGCTCACCCCTGGGACTAGCGGACTACGAGCAGTACTTC,CASSPLGLADYEQYF
-,TRBJ1-2,-,TRBV30,TGTGCCTGGAGTGTAGGTGGCAGGGTGGGTGGCTACACCTTC,CAWSVGGRVGGYTF
few,TRBJ2-1,-,TRBV5-4,TGTGCCAGCAGCTTGTGGCAGCGCTCAGGCAATGAGCAGTTCTTC,CASSLWQRSGNEQFF